This TCR beta chain was sequenced for a study of T cells in Graves' hyperthyroidism and ophthalmopathy. Germline V gene sequence: CDR1 SGHDN, CDR2 FVKESK. V trimming: 8 bases; J trimming: 5 bases; junction bases outside the gene matches: 6. CDR3 size: 13 residues. This clonotype was counted between two and nine times. Regions amplified from RNA transcripts were the TCR beta CDR3 regions. When the TCR CDR3 underwent first-round RT-PCR, the HTBI primer set was used. TCRdb re-called the multiplex PCR reads with MiXCR, one entry per CDR3 protein. The table records some 800,000 distinct CDR3 sequences, over 35% of them present only once.

Sequencing was done on a sample of blood. This chain links TRBV14 with TRBJ2-5; 9 nucleotides line up with TRBD1. The sequence derives from a man younger than 35 with Graves' hyperthyroidism. CDR3 bases: TGTGCCAGCTCACAGGGGGCGGCGGAGACCCAGTACTTC. Translation: CASSQGAAETQYF. The whole variable domain, filled in from reference TRBV14 and TRBJ2-5, reads EAGVTQFPSHSVIEKGQTVTLRCDPISGHDNLYWYRRVMGKEIKFLLHFVKESKQDESGMPNNRFLAERTGGTYSTLKVQPAELEDSGVYFCASSQGAAETQYFGPGTRLLVL.